The source of this TCR beta chain is a study of cytomegalovirus exposure and HLA in healthy donors. Study-level findings and limits: Association with HLA alleles at 0.05 false discovery rate was found for 15,000 to 20,000 TCR beta sequences in a later analysis. The authors reported that TCR beta sequences could predict HLA-A and HLA-B alleles. These predictions were accurate for most subjects in the first cohort. Follow-up analysis found HLA locus-dependent TCR association rates, highest for DRB1 and lowest for HLA-C.

On this clone: Its antigen remains unknown.

At collection, donors were nominally healthy, but unrecorded immune exposures were probable. The study ran its PCR with 60 Vbeta and 13 Jbeta primers. The table came from immunoSEQ multiplex PCR; TCRdb's copy has only in-frame clones and leaves some out. Its table lists 85,000 to 90,000 clones. Looked up from germline, CDR1 is MNHNY and CDR2 is SVGAGI (reference sequence). The CDR3 length is 14 residues. Trimming took 5 bases from V and 3 from J, leaving 13 bases between them. Specimen: PBMCs. V gene TRBV6-6 combines with J gene TRBJ1-1, with D perhaps matching TRBD1 (6 bases). The receptor comes from a man aged 45-65 years in good health and CMV-seropositive. CDR3 DNA: TGTGCCAGCAGTACAGGGACCATGGACACTGAAGCTTTCTTT. Translation: CASSTGTMDTEAFF.